What follows describes a single T cell receptor (beta chain). Its target is unknown. The data were obtained in a study of Ad26.COV2.S vaccination and SARS-CoV-2 variants. Study-wide results and caveats: Higher spike-specific TCR breadth was found in vaccine recipients than in placebo recipients.

The treatment was: some 19 received Ad26.COV2.S at low or high dose, single or two shots; 5 received placebo; per-sample allocation not given. Collection of samples fell on day 63 after the first vaccine or placebo injection. Sequencing was performed with immunoSEQ multiplex PCR; in TCRdb, only in-frame clones are kept and a portion is missing. Among around 450,000 clones, roughly nine tenths were seen once, and the ten largest hold roughly 2.5%. There are 13 residues in the CDR3. V shed 5 bases and J shed 9 bases, with 11 bases lying between them. This sequence originates from a person aged 18-65 years who received the Ad26.COV2.S COVID-19 vaccine or a placebo. V is TRBV12-3 or TRBV12-4 and J is TRBJ1-6, with D unresolved. The sample here was peripheral blood, taken in a trial of Ad26.COV2.S vaccine versus placebo. The CDR3 loop is CASSLLFVSPLHF. In DNA, the CDR3 is TGTGCCAGCAGTCTCCTCTTTGTTTCACCCCTCCACTTT.